These 19 T cell receptor beta chains were all obtained from the same sample, sequenced in a study of T cells in localized non-small cell lung cancer. Profiled with immunoSEQ multiplex PCR; TCRdb holds only in-frame clones, not every one. Of roughly 35,000 clones in the sample, approximately 92% were seen once. This sample comprised peripheral blood, obtained before any cancer treatment. Every receptor here comes from a female donor of 60 years or more with stage I lung adenocarcinoma.

The chain uses TRBV7-9 and TRBJ2-5, with 7 bases fitting TRBD1. The CDR3 runs 14 residues. The trim removed 5 bases at V and 5 bases at J, leaving 8 bases unmatched. Germline CDR1 SEHNR, CDR2 FQNEAQ (reference sequence). The DNA for the CDR3 is TGTGCCAGCAGCGGGGGACAGAGGGGTGAGACCCAGTACTTC. Translation gives CASSGGQRGETQYF.

V and J are TRBV18 and TRBJ2-6; D is undetermined. Germline V lookup: CDR1 KGHSH, CDR2 LQKENI. The CDR3 has 17 amino acids. V was cut by 3 bases and J by 0 bases, with 12 bases left in between. CDR3 in DNA: TGTGCCAGCTCACCTACGCGGCAAAACTCTGGGGCCAACGTCCTGACTTTC. It yields the protein CASSPTRQNSGANVLTF.

The chain has TRBV19 and TRBJ1-1; no clear D. Trimming left V 9 bases short and J 3 bases short, with 14 bases between. CDR1 LNHDA and CDR2 SQIVND come from the germline V gene (reference sequence). This CDR3 has 13 amino acids. The CDR3 nucleotides read TGTGCCAGCACCTCCGCAGTTCACACTGAAGCTTTCTTT. It translates to CASTSAVHTEAFF.

This chain joins TRBV7-9 and TRBJ2-3; TRBD2 agrees at 11 bases. Trimming at V came to 5 bases and at J to 4 bases, leaving 8 bases not matched to a gene. CDR1 and CDR2 from the germline V gene are SEHNR and FQNEAQ (reference sequence). The CDR3 length is 16 residues. Here the CDR3 reads CASSKLAGGRPDTQYF. The CDR3 DNA reads as TGTGCCAGCAGCAAGCTAGCGGGGGGACGCCCAGATACGCAGTATTTT. The entire variable domain, with the rest obtained from reference TRBV7-9 and TRBJ2-3, is as follows: DTGVSQNPRHKITKRGQNVTFRCDPISEHNRLYWYRQTLGQGPEFLTYFQNEAQLEKSRLLSDRFSAERPKGSFSTLEIQRTEQGDSAMYLCASSKLAGGRPDTQYFGPGTRLTVL.

The chain links TRBV4-1 to TRBJ2-7, with 13 bases identical to TRBD2. Germline V lookup: CDR1 MGHRA, CDR2 YSYEKL. The CDR3 has 18 amino acids. Trimming took 1 base from V and 5 from J; bases not matched to a gene: 11. CDR3 nucleotide sequence: TGCGCCAGCAGCCAAGGGGTACTCGGGACTAGCGGGGTTAACGAGCAGTACTTC. It is translated as CASSQGVLGTSGVNEQYF.

This clone was seen only once. The chain couples TRBV27 to TRBJ1-6; D may be TRBD1 (5 bases). Germline CDR1 MNHEY, CDR2 SMNVEV (reference sequence). The CDR3 has 19 amino acids. Trimming took off 8 bases at V and 1 base at J, with 24 bases between the two ends. The CDR3: CASPYSGPLGPSYNSPLHF. The CDR3 DNA sequence: TGTGCCAGCCCCTATTCGGGGCCCTTAGGGCCGTCCTATAATTCACCCCTCCACTTT.

The V gene is TRBV7-9, the J gene TRBJ1-3; TRBD1 matches 11 bases. Trimming cost V 1 base and J 2 bases; bases outside gene matches: 4. CDR1 SEHNR and CDR2 FQNEAQ come from the germline V gene (reference sequence). The CDR3 spans 17 residues. DNA for the CDR3: TGTGCCAGCAGCTTAGGGGCGGACAGGGGGCCTGGAAACACCATATATTTT. Translation: CASSLGADRGPGNTIYF.

As DNA, the CDR3 is TGTGCCAGCAGTGGACGGTTGAGCTCCTACGAGCAGTACTTC. This codes for CASSGRLSSYEQYF. The chain is built from TRBV28 and TRBJ2-7; D gene unclear. Germline loops: CDR1 MDHEN, CDR2 SYDVKM. The CDR3 consists of 14 residues. V lost 5 bases, J lost 0 bases, and 11 bases lay in between. Looking up the rest from reference TRBV28 and TRBJ2-7 gives the full variable domain: DVKVTQSSRYLVKRTGEKVFLECVQDMDHENMFWYRQDPGLGLRLIYFSYDVKMKEKGDIPEGYSVSREKKERFSLILESASTNQTSMYLCASSGRLSSYEQYFGPGTRLTVT.

The rearrangement links TRBV27 to TRBJ1-5, with 9 bases fitting TRBD1. The CDR3 contains 14 residues. V gave up 6 bases and J gave up 2 bases; unmatched junction bases: 2. The germline V gene encodes CDR1 MNHEY and CDR2 SMNVEV (reference sequence). The CDR3 DNA sequence: TGTGCCAGCAGGGACAGGGGAGGCAATCAGCCCCAGCATTTT. Protein: CASRDRGGNQPQHF.

The chain recombines TRBV7-6 with TRBJ2-7; D is possibly TRBD1 (7 bases). The V gene's germline CDR1 is SGHVS and CDR2 FNYEAQ. There are 16 residues in the CDR3. V was trimmed by 5 bases and J by 2 bases, leaving 19 bases between them. In nucleotides, the CDR3 is TGTGCCAGCAGCCCTCCGACAGGGACTTCGACCTACGAGCAGTACTTC. This sequence encodes CASSPPTGTSTYEQYF.

This chain links TRBV4-3 with TRBJ2-1; the match to TRBD2 covers 11 bases. V dropped 0 bases and J dropped 7; count of bases not matched to a gene: 5. Germline V gene data show CDR1 as LGHNA and CDR2 as YSLEER. The CDR3 consists of 16 residues. The CDR3 nucleotides read TGCGCCAGCAGCCAAGAAGTGGCTAGCGGGGGGAATGAGCAGTTCTTC. This translates into CASSQEVASGGNEQFF.

This chain connects TRBV6-1 to TRBJ1-2, with D possibly being TRBD1 (5 bases). The germline V gene has CDR1 MNHNS and CDR2 SASEGT. V was cut by 5 bases and J by 4 bases, with 11 bases left in between. This CDR3 has 13 residues. The CDR3: CASSLDRSYGYTF. DNA for the CDR3: TGTGCCAGCAGTTTAGACAGAAGCTATGGCTACACCTTC.

This clone has a single count. V is TRBV25-1 and J is TRBJ2-7; TRBD1 matches at 7 bases. The CDR3 consists of 13 residues. Germline V gives CDR1 MGHDK, CDR2 SYGVNS. The J segment lost 0 bases and the V segment lost 8 bases, leaving 4 bases of the junction unmatched. The CDR3 bases are TGTGCCAGCTCAAGACAGGGCTCCTACGAGCAGTACTTC. As protein: CASSRQGSYEQYF.

The rearrangement joins TRBV12-5 to TRBJ2-7; the D gene is possibly TRBD1 (7 bases). In germline, CDR1 is LGHNT, CDR2 FRNRAP. V was shortened by 1 base and J by 2 bases, with 12 bases between the two germline ends. This CDR3 has 15 amino acids. The CDR3 DNA reads as TGTGCTAGTGGTTTGGGCGGGACAGAGACCTACGAGCAGTACTTC. Translated: CASGLGGTETYEQYF.

The V call is TRBV4-1, the J call TRBJ2-2; 14 nucleotides agree with TRBD2. The V gene's germline CDR1 is MGHRA and CDR2 YSYEKL. Trimming cost V 4 bases and J 4 bases; bases outside gene matches: 8. CDR3 size: 18 residues. The CDR3 DNA is TGCGCCAGCAGCCTGCGACTAGCGGGGGGGCGAAGCACCGGGGAGCTGTTTTTT. Its translation is CASSLRLAGGRSTGELFF.

This clone was picked up one time. The chain joins TRBV5-4 to TRBJ2-5; 8 nucleotides align to TRBD2. CDR3 length: 15 residues. V was clipped by 6 bases and J by 1 base; unmatched bases: 8. Germline V gene sequence: CDR1 SGHNT, CDR2 YYREEE (reference sequence). Here the CDR3 reads CASTVTAGGQETQYF. CDR3 nucleotides: TGTGCCAGCACCGTCACCGCGGGGGGCCAAGAGACCCAGTACTTC.

This chain joins TRBV7-9 and TRBJ1-1; 8 bases match TRBD1. Germline values: CDR1 SEHNR, CDR2 FQNEAQ (reference sequence). The J segment lost 10 bases and the V segment lost 5 bases, leaving 15 bases of the junction unmatched. This CDR3 has 15 residues. This CDR3 reads CASSPRGGTGVRAFF. The CDR3 bases are TGTGCCAGCAGCCCTCGGGGCGGGACAGGTGTCAGAGCTTTCTTT.

The chain combines TRBV7-2 with TRBJ1-2; 10 bases line up with TRBD1. V gave up 6 bases and J gave up 8 bases; unmatched junction bases: 9. The CDR3 loop spans 14 amino acids. Germline CDR1 reads SGHTA; CDR2 reads FQGNSA. The CDR3 sequence: CASSSTGQGIGYTF. The CDR3 nucleotides read TGTGCCAGCAGTTCTACGGGACAGGGGATCGGCTACACCTTC.

This clone occurred once. V and J are TRBV10-3 and TRBJ1-2; D uncertain. Trimming left V 10 bases short and J 0 bases short, with 15 bases between. The CDR3 covers 14 residues. The germline V gene has CDR1 ENHRY and CDR2 SYGVKD. The CDR3 coding sequence is TGTGCCAGTACCAGTAGAGTCTCTAACTATGGCTACACCTTC. Translation gives CASTSRVSNYGYTF.